What follows describes a single T cell receptor beta chain. Its antigen is not identified. The sequenced template was cDNA made from the entire isolated RNA. Roughly 3.4 million reads per sample on average were obtained from naive, central memory and regulatory T cell samples. Sequencing used immunoSEQ multiplex PCR; TCRdb keeps in-frame clones, though not all of them. The data hold some 120,000 clones, with 15% to 20% observed a single time. The sample is drawn from a study of beta chain features in type 1 diabetes. Looking at the study overall: There were 107,917,701 sorted cells examined across all samples. Overall study results and limits: Type 1 diabetes patients showed a moderate but significant shortening of TCRB CDR3s in all four CD4+ subsets.

CD4+ naive, central memory, regulatory and stem cell-like memory subsets were isolated by sorting on CD45RO/CCR7/CD25/CD127/CD95/CD27. The source of this sequence is a man aged 18 to 35 with type 1 diabetes. Sequences were obtained from central memory CD4+ T cells from blood.

CDR3 loop: CASRSFRPEDTQYF. DNA for the CDR3: TGCGCCAGCAGAAGTTTCAGGCCCGAAGATACGCAGTATTTT. The rearrangement joins TRBV5-1 to TRBJ2-3, with D hard to call. Trimming removed 5 bases at V and 5 bases at J, with 15 bases between. CDR1 and CDR2 from the germline V gene are SGHRS and YFSETQ. This CDR3 has 14 amino acids.